The 9 T cell receptor beta chains below come from one sample, sequenced in a study of tumor and adjacent non-tumor tissue in lung cancer. The library came from three nested PCR rounds adapted from ARM-PCR protocols. TCRdb analysed the multiplex PCR reads with MiXCR anew, one entry per CDR3 protein. Here the sample spans 78,000 or so distinct CDR3 sequences, 75% to 90% being singletons. The template was RNA from unsorted bulk tissue. The material sequenced was lung tumor tissue. These receptor sequences come from a woman in her forties or fifties with non-small cell lung cancer.

In regard to this clonotype: A much more abundant neighbour one base away suggests this may be a read error. V and J are TRBV7-8 and TRBJ2-5; D unclear. The germline CDR1 and CDR2 sequences are SGHVS and FQNEAQ. V was shortened by 5 bases and J by 2 bases, with 12 bases between the two germline ends. The CDR3 has 14 amino acids. The chain's CDR3 is CASSKGPIQETQYF. The CDR3 bases are TGTGCCAGCAGCAAAGGTCCCATACAAGAGACCCAGTACTTC.

This clonotype has a single count. The junction shows a germline mismatch at one end, possibly a read error. The chain joins TRBV4-1 to TRBJ2-5; the match to TRBD2 covers 7 bases. CDR1 and CDR2 (germline): MGHRA, YSYEKL. The CDR3 length is 15 residues. The chain's CDR3 is CASSQGEGVGETQYF. The DNA of the CDR3 is TGCGCGAGCAGCCAAGGGGAGGGAGTGGGAGAGACCCAGTACTTC.

Many counts were recorded for this clonotype. The genes are TRBV28 and TRBJ2-3; 7 positions agree with TRBD1. J lost 0 bases, V lost 4 bases, and 4 bases had no gene match. This CDR3 comprises 15 residues. The germline CDR1 and CDR2 sequences are MDHEN and SYDVKM. The CDR3 spells CASSSTGASTDTQYF. The CDR3 coding sequence is TGTGCCAGCAGTTCTACAGGGGCTAGCACAGATACGCAGTATTTT.

This clonotype was found a few times. A much larger clone differs from this one at a single base, so this may be a read error. The CDR3 nucleotides are TGCAGCGTCGCGGACGGCAGTCAGCCCCAGCATTTT. As protein: CSVADGSQPQHF. The chain couples TRBV29-1 to TRBJ1-5, with D hard to call. Germline V CDR1 and CDR2: SQVTM, ANQGSEA. V lost 6 bases to trimming and J lost 6 bases, with 12 bases between them. The CDR3 length is 12 residues. Complete variable domain (other parts from reference TRBV29-1 and TRBJ1-5): SAVISQKPSRDICQRGTSLTIQCQVDSQVTMMFWYRQQPGQSLTLIATANQGSEATYESGFVIDKFPISRPNLTFSTLTVSNMSPEDSSIYLCSVADGSQPQHFGDGTRLSIL.

Remarks on this clonotype: The CDR3 carries no conserved terminal phenylalanine or tryptophan, so it likely arises from a read error. V and J are TRBV20-1 and TRBJ2-3, with D tentatively TRBD2 (5 bases). Germline CDR1 is DFQATT and CDR2 is SNEGSKA (reference sequence). This CDR3 contains 16 residues. CDR3 protein: CSASPISWRSIDTQYL. CDR3 bases: TGCAGTGCTAGCCCGATTAGCTGGAGGAGCATAGATACGCAGTATTTG.

This clonotype came up a few times. This sequence joins TRBV6-6 and TRBJ2-7, with unresolved D. The CDR3 length is 12 residues. V lost 1 base and J 4 bases, leaving 5 bases between the germline ends. Germline V lookup: CDR1 MNHNY, CDR2 SVGAGI (reference sequence). CDR3 DNA: TGTGCCAGCAGTTACTTGACTTACGAGCAGTACTTC. Amino acid sequence: CASSYLTYEQYF.

The V and J genes are TRBV5-1 and TRBJ2-3, with 7 bases matching TRBD1. The DNA end is a closer match to TRBJ1-5, so the J assignment may be wrong. This CDR3 comprises 13 residues. Looked up from germline, CDR1 is SGHRS and CDR2 is YFSETQ. In nucleotides, the CDR3 is TGCGCCAGGAGCCGCGGGGGGACAGATACGCAGCATTTT. Protein product: CARSRGGTDTQHF.

As to this clonotype: Because it lacks the conserved phenylalanine or tryptophan at the end, this CDR3 is likely a read error. The rearrangement uses TRBV10-1 and TRBJ2-3; D remains ambiguous. Germline V gene lookup returns CDR1 WNHNN and CDR2 SYGVQD (reference sequence). CDR3 length: 15 residues. CDR3 in DNA: TGCGCCAGCAGTGAGTCTTGGGCAGGCACAGATGCGCAGTATATT. Its translation: CASSESWAGTDAQYI.

Regarding this clonotype: The junction departs from the called germline gene at one end, perhaps through a read error. J is TRBJ2-2 and V is TRBV20-1; 13 bases fit TRBD2. CDR1 and CDR2 from the germline V gene are DFQATT and SNEGSKA (reference sequence). The CDR3 runs to 17 residues. CDR3 region: CSQLLAGGPPTTGELFF. The CDR3 DNA follows: TGCAGCCAGTTACTAGCGGGAGGGCCCCCGACCACAGGGGAGTTGTTTTTT.